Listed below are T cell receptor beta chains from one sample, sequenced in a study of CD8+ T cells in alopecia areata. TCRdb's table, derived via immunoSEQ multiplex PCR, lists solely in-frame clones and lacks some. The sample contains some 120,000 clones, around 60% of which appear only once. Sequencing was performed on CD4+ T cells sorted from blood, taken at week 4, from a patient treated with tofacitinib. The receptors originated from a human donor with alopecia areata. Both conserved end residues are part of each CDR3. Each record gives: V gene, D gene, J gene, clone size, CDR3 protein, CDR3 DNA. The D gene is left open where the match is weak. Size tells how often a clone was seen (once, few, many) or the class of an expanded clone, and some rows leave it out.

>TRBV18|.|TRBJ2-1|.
CASSSRGDEQFF
TGTGCCAGCTCATCTAGGGGGGATGAGCAGTTCTTC
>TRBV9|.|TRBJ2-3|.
CASSGVSGHADTQYF
TGTGCCAGCAGCGGTGTTAGCGGCCACGCAGATACGCAGTATTTT
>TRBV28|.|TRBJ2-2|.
CASSERNTGELFF
TGTGCCAGCAGTGAGCGTAACACCGGGGAGCTGTTTTTT
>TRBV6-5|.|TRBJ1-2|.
CAIGGTSGSYGYTF
TGTGCCATCGGGGGAACCTCCGGCTCCTATGGCTACACCTTC
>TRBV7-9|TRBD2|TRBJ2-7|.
CASSLARGSGRPSYEQYF
TGTGCCAGCAGCTTAGCGCGAGGTAGCGGGAGACCTTCCTACGAGCAGTACTTC
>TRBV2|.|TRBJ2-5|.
CASSDRVRETQYF
TGTGCCAGCAGTGACCGGGTCCGCGAGACCCAGTACTTC
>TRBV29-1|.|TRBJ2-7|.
CSVEVSTGTYEQYF
TGCAGCGTTGAAGTATCCACAGGGACCTACGAGCAGTACTTC
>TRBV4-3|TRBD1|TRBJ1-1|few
CASSHGWTGGYFF
TGCGCCAGCAGCCACGGATGGACAGGGGGCTATTTCTTT
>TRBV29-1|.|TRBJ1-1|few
CSVGLRYTEAFF
TGCAGCGTTGGACTGAGGTACACTGAAGCTTTCTTT
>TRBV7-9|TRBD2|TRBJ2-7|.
CASSPLAGGTYEQYF
TGTGCCAGCAGCCCTCTAGCGGGAGGTACCTACGAGCAGTACTTC
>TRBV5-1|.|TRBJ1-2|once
CASSAEYGYTF
TGCGCCAGCAGTGCTGAGTATGGCTACACCTTC
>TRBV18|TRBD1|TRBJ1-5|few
CASSLYGTAGNQPQHF
TGTGCCAGCTCACTCTACGGGACAGCGGGCAATCAGCCCCAGCATTTT
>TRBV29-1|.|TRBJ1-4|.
CSVEGDNEKLFF
TGCAGCGTTGAAGGGGACAATGAAAAACTGTTTTTT
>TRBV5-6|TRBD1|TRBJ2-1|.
CASSLGTGGNEQFF
TGTGCCAGCAGCTTAGGGACAGGGGGCAATGAGCAGTTCTTC
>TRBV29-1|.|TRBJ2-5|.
CSVGLGGALVGKTIETQYF
TGCAGCGTTGGTCTTGGAGGGGCTCTGGTGGGGAAAACAATAGAGACCCAGTACTTC
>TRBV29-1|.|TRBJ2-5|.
CSVAGDETQYF
TGCAGCGTTGCGGGGGATGAGACCCAGTACTTC
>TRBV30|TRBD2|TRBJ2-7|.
CAWSQGRRTSGNHEQYF
TGTGCCTGGAGTCAGGGGCGGAGGACTAGCGGGAACCACGAGCAGTACTTC
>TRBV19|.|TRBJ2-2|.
CASSMRGAGELFF
TGTGCCAGTAGTATGCGCGGGGCCGGGGAGCTGTTTTTT
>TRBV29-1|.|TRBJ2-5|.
CSVGSGGTQYF
TGCAGCGTTGGATCCGGTGGGACCCAGTACTTC
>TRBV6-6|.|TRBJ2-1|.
CASARDTEQFF
TGTGCCAGCGCGCGGGACACTGAGCAGTTCTTC
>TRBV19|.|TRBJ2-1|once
CASSADRSSYNEQFF
TGTGCCAGTAGTGCAGACCGAAGCTCCTACAATGAGCAGTTCTTC
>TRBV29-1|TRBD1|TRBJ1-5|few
CSVGTDNSNQPQHF
TGCAGCGTCGGGACAGATAATAGCAATCAGCCCCAGCATTTT
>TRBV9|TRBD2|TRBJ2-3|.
CASSVGTSGGTDTQYF
TGTGCCAGCAGCGTAGGGACTAGCGGGGGCACAGATACGCAGTATTTT
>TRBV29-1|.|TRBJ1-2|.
CSVGVSKGYTF
TGCAGCGTTGGGGTCAGTAAAGGCTACACCTTC
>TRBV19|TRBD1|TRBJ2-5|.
CASSTGGQETQYF
TGTGCCAGTAGCACAGGGGGGCAAGAGACCCAGTACTTC
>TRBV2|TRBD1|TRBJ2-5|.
CANKDRGIQETQYF
TGTGCCAACAAGGACAGGGGGATCCAAGAGACCCAGTACTTC
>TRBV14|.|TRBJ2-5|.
CASSPRPGETQYF
TGTGCCAGCAGCCCCAGGCCGGGGGAGACCCAGTACTTC
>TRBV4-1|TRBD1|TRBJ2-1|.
CASSRGQGSYNEQFF
TGCGCCAGCAGCCGAGGACAGGGGAGCTACAATGAGCAGTTCTTC
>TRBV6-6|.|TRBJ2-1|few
CASSSRGDSNEQFF
TGTGCCAGCAGTTCCCGCGGAGATTCCAATGAGCAGTTCTTC
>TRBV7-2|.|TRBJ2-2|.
CASSSPGTRIGELFF
TGTGCCAGCAGCTCGCCCGGGACGAGGATCGGGGAGCTGTTTTTT
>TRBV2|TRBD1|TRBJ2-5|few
CASRWGTGPEETQYF
TGTGCCAGCCGCTGGGGGACAGGGCCCGAAGAGACCCAGTACTTC
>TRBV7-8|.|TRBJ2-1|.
CASSPREGSRNEQFF
TGTGCCAGCAGCCCCCGTGAGGGTAGTCGGAATGAGCAGTTCTTC
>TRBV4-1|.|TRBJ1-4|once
CASSLRGPPATNEKLFF
TGCGCCAGCAGCCTCCGTGGACCCCCCGCAACTAATGAAAAACTGTTTTTT
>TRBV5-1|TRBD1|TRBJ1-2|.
CASSLRTGDDYTF
TGCGCCAGCAGCTTGCGGACAGGGGACGACTACACCTTC
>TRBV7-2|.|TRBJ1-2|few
CASSLAPGLGYGYTF
TGTGCCAGCAGCTTAGCTCCAGGGTTGGGGTATGGCTACACCTTC
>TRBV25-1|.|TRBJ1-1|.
CASSEYGDLGISNTEAFF
TGTGCCAGCAGTGAATATGGAGATTTGGGTATTTCGAACACTGAAGCTTTCTTT
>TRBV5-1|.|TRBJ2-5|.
CASSLALDTQETQYF
TGCGCCAGCAGCTTGGCCCTGGACACCCAAGAGACCCAGTACTTC
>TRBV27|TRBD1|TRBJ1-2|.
CASSPNRGVGGYTF
TGTGCCAGCAGTCCGAACAGGGGGGTAGGTGGCTACACCTTC
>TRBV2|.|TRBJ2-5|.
CASGGGGQETQYF
TGTGCCAGCGGAGGGGGGGGCCAGGAGACCCAGTACTTC
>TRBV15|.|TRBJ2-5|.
CATSRDRTAGSRETQYF
TGTGCCACCAGCAGAGACCGGACAGCAGGTAGTAGAGAGACCCAGTACTTC
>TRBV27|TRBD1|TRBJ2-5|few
CASSPRQGQETQYF
TGTGCCAGCAGTCCTCGACAGGGCCAAGAGACCCAGTACTTC
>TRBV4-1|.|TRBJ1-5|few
CASGGTLHSNQPQHF
TGCGCCAGCGGCGGGACCCTCCATTCCAATCAGCCCCAGCATTTT